The rows below give T cell receptor beta chains drawn from one sample of a study of Graves' ophthalmopathy and Graves' hyperthyroidism. MiXCR, run by TCRdb on the multiplex PCR reads, gives a single entry per CDR3 protein. The sample includes over 200,000 distinct CDR3 sequences, 25% to 30% seen only once; the top ten take approximately 8.2%. Sample: peripheral blood. These receptors came from a middle-aged man with Graves' ophthalmopathy. Each CDR3 is given with its conserved first and last residue. D genes are given only for firm matches. Size tells how often a clone was seen (once, few, many) or the class of an expanded clone, and some rows leave it out.

J gene	D gene	clone size	V gene	CDR3 DNA	CDR3 protein
TRBJ2-5	NA	many	TRBV7-6	TGTGCCAGCAGCTTAGATACGATAGGAGAGACCCAGTACTTC	CASSLDTIGETQYF
TRBJ2-5	NA	few	TRBV28	TGTGCCAGCAGTTTAGTTGTGGGAATTGGGACCCAGTACTTC	CASSLVVGIGTQYF
TRBJ2-7	TRBD2	many	TRBV6-5	TGTGCCAGCAGTCTCGCGGCGGGAGTCTACGAGCAGTACTTC	CASSLAAGVYEQYF
TRBJ2-2	TRBD1	many	TRBV20-1	TGCAGTGCCCTCACAGGACAGGGGGCGTCCGGGGAGCTGTTTTTT	CSALTGQGASGELFF
TRBJ1-2	TRBD1	many	TRBV4-3	TGCGCCAGCAGCCAAGAGAGGGACAGCGCCAACTATGGCTACACCTTC	CASSQERDSANYGYTF
TRBJ2-7	NA	many	TRBV11-2	TGTGCCAGCAGCCAGGGAGGTCCCGAGCAGTACTTC	CASSQGGPEQYF
TRBJ1-6	TRBD1	NA	TRBV6-1	TGTGCCAGCATACACTCGGGACAGAAAAATTCACCCCTCCACTTT	CASIHSGQKNSPLHF
TRBJ2-5	NA	many	TRBV7-8	TGTGCCAGCAGCTTACGTGGGGCCCGAGAAGAGACCCAGTACTTC	CASSLRGAREETQYF
TRBJ2-4	NA	many	TRBV7-2	TGTGCCAGCAGCTTAACGTCGGGACTAGCCAAAAACATTCAGTACTTC	CASSLTSGLAKNIQYF
TRBJ2-5	NA	many	TRBV12-3/TRBV12-4	TGTGCCAGCAGTTTGCTCGCCTCCCAAGAGACCCAGTACTTC	CASSLLASQETQYF
TRBJ2-7	TRBD2	many	TRBV2	TGTGCCAGCAGTAGGGGACTAGCGGGAGACGAGCAGTACTTC	CASSRGLAGDEQYF
TRBJ1-1	NA	many	TRBV12-3/TRBV12-4	TGTGCCAGCAGTTTGCGACGGACTGAAGCTTTCTTT	CASSLRRTEAFF
TRBJ2-2	NA	many	TRBV5-1	TGCGCCAGCAGCTTGGACGGGAGTCGCACCGGGGAGCTGTTTTTT	CASSLDGSRTGELFF
TRBJ2-7	NA	NA	TRBV6-1	TGTGCCAGCAGCCTTGAAACGCCCGCAGAACAATCCTACGAGCAGTACTTC	CASSLETPAEQSYEQYF
TRBJ2-7	NA	many	TRBV12-3/TRBV12-4	TGTGCCAGCCGGGACGGAGAATACGAGCAGTACTTC	CASRDGEYEQYF
TRBJ1-1	NA	many	TRBV12-3/TRBV12-4	TGTGCCAGCAGATCTTTGCTCACTGAAGCTTTCTTT	CASRSLLTEAFF
TRBJ1-1	TRBD1	many	TRBV19	TGTGCCAGTGACGGGACAGCGAACACTGAAGCTTTCTTT	CASDGTANTEAFF
TRBJ1-2	NA	NA	TRBV28	TGTGCCAGCAGTCTGTCCGGGATAGCAAGATATGGCTACACCTTC	CASSLSGIARYGYTF
TRBJ2-4	TRBD1	NA	TRBV12-3/TRBV12-4	TGTGCCAGCCGGGGTGGGGGACAGGGGGCTACCAAAAACATTCAGTACTTC	CASRGGGQGATKNIQYF
TRBJ1-2	NA	NA	TRBV6-1	TGTGCCAGCAACCTGGACAGACCCAATTTGATTGGCTACACCTTC	CASNLDRPNLIGYTF
TRBJ2-7	TRBD1	many	TRBV12-3/TRBV12-4	TGTGCCAGCACCCGGAGTATAACAGGGGGCCTTACCTACGAGCAGTACTTC	CASTRSITGGLTYEQYF
TRBJ2-7	TRBD2	many	TRBV27	TGTGCCAGCAGTCCACTCGGAGCGGGAGAAAGAGACGAGCAGTACTTC	CASSPLGAGERDEQYF
TRBJ1-1	NA	NA	TRBV6-2/TRBV6-3	TGTGCCAGCAGTCTACAGGGTTCTGGCACTGAAGCTTTCTTT	CASSLQGSGTEAFF
TRBJ2-7	TRBD2	NA	TRBV12-3/TRBV12-4	TGTGCCAGCAGCCGACTAGCGGGAGTTTACCACGAGCAGTACTTC	CASSRLAGVYHEQYF
TRBJ1-2	NA	many	TRBV10-3	TGTGCCATCAGTGAGACGGGGGGGTCGTATGGCTACACCTTC	CAISETGGSYGYTF
TRBJ1-6	NA	NA	TRBV6-5	TGTGCCAGCAGTTACGTGGCAGGGTCGAATTCACCCCTCCACTTT	CASSYVAGSNSPLHF
TRBJ1-1	TRBD1	NA	TRBV20-1	TGCAGTGCTAGAGCCAAGGACAGGGCAGGGGGCACTGAAGCTTTCTTT	CSARAKDRAGGTEAFF
TRBJ2-7	NA	NA	TRBV29-1	TGCAGCGTTGGAGGGGGAAGTACCTACGAGCAGTACTTC	CSVGGGSTYEQYF
TRBJ2-5	NA	many	TRBV29-1	TGCAGCGCTGGGACCCAAGAGACCCAGTACTTC	CSAGTQETQYF
TRBJ2-5	NA	few	TRBV12-3/TRBV12-4	TGTGCCAGCAGTTTTAAGCCATGGAGCGACACCGCGGAGACCCAGTACTTC	CASSFKPWSDTAETQYF
TRBJ2-7	NA	many	TRBV27	TGTGCCAGCAGTAGGACAAGAACAACCTACGAGCAGTACTTC	CASSRTRTTYEQYF
TRBJ1-3	TRBD1	many	TRBV30	TGTGCCTGGAGTCACAGGGGTTCTAACACCATATATTTT	CAWSHRGSNTIYF
TRBJ1-2	TRBD1	many	TRBV7-8	TGTGCCAGCAGTTCCCACGGGGCGGACAGGGGGCGAGTAAGTGGCTACACCTTC	CASSSHGADRGRVSGYTF
TRBJ1-2	NA	NA	TRBV12-3/TRBV12-4	TGTGCCAGCAGTACCGGACACGCTGTGGGAGGCTACACCTTC	CASSTGHAVGGYTF
TRBJ1-6	NA	NA	TRBV6-1	TGTGCCAGCAGCGAACTGGGGTCACCCCTCCACTTT	CASSELGSPLHF
TRBJ2-5	NA	many	TRBV29-1	TGCAGCGGGACGGAGCAAGAGACCCAGTACTTC	CSGTEQETQYF
TRBJ2-7	TRBD2	many	TRBV20-1	TGCAGTGCTAGGGGCCTAGCGGAGACCTACGAGCAGTACTTC	CSARGLAETYEQYF
TRBJ1-1	NA	NA	TRBV12-3/TRBV12-4	TGTGCCAGCAGCCGAGTAGGAGGGGCGAACACTGAAGCTTTCTTT	CASSRVGGANTEAFF
TRBJ1-2	TRBD1	many	TRBV6-5	TGTGCCAGCAGCCCAGGACAGGCCGGAGGCTACACCTTC	CASSPGQAGGYTF
TRBJ1-2	NA	many	TRBV9	TGTGCCAGCAGCGGGCAGATGGGGGGCTACACCTTC	CASSGQMGGYTF
TRBJ2-7	TRBD2	NA	TRBV6-2/TRBV6-3	TGTGCCAGCAGACCAGGACTAGCGGGAGAGGAGCAGTACTTC	CASRPGLAGEEQYF
TRBJ2-7	TRBD2	many	TRBV5-6	TGTGCCAGCGGGGGACTAGCGGACTACGAGCAGTACTTC	CASGGLADYEQYF
TRBJ1-6	NA	NA	TRBV7-2	TGTGCCAGCAGCTTAGCGGGCGGGGCTAATTCACCCCTCCACTTT	CASSLAGGANSPLHF
TRBJ2-2	NA	many	TRBV13	TGTGCCAGCAGCTCCTCCGGGACACGAAACACCGGGGAGCTGTTTTTT	CASSSSGTRNTGELFF
TRBJ2-7	NA	NA	TRBV27	TGTGCCAGCAGTTTATCGCGTGGCGCCTACGAGCAGTACTTC	CASSLSRGAYEQYF
TRBJ2-7	TRBD1	many	TRBV20-1	TGCAGTGCTACCAGGGGGCCCTCCTACGAGCAGTACTTC	CSATRGPSYEQYF
TRBJ2-5	NA	NA	TRBV7-8	TGTGCCAGCAGCTTTACGGGAGTCGAGACCCAGTACTTC	CASSFTGVETQYF
TRBJ1-1	NA	many	TRBV6-2/TRBV6-3	TGTGCCAGCGGTCGCAGCCCGAGCGGGACTGAAGCTTTCTTT	CASGRSPSGTEAFF
TRBJ2-5	NA	many	TRBV6-5	TGTGCCAGCAGTTACTCGGTCCTATATACGGGGGAGACCCAGTACTTC	CASSYSVLYTGETQYF
TRBJ1-2	NA	NA	TRBV30	TGTGCCTGGACCCGCGGTGGCCTCTTC	CAWTRGGLF
TRBJ1-2	NA	NA	TRBV7-3	TGTGCCAGCAGCCGACAAGGCTTCTATGGCTACACCTTC	CASSRQGFYGYTF